This T cell receptor beta chain derives from a study of Ad26.COV2.S vaccination and SARS-CoV-2 variants. Across the whole study: In the study, Ad26.COV2.S was injected intramuscularly once, or twice 56 days apart. General study points: Analyses of TCR breadth and depth may have underestimated total T cell responses.

In regard to this clone: Its specificity is not known.

Treatment denoted: some 19 received Ad26.COV2.S at low or high dose, single or two shots; 5 received placebo; per-sample allocation not given. The samples date from day 63 after the first vaccine or placebo injection. The donor was a Boston adult aged 18-55 years. The data were produced by immunoSEQ multiplex PCR, yet TCRdb's version contains in-frame clones alone and is incomplete. Found here are 400,000 to 450,000 clones, about 90% of them singletons; the top ten hold around 1.7%. This material consisted of peripheral blood, taken in a trial of Ad26.COV2.S vaccine versus placebo. This sequence was found in a person between 18 and 59 years old who received the Ad26.COV2.S COVID-19 vaccine or a placebo.

CDR3 sequence: CASSHIDQPQHF. DNA of the CDR3: TGTGCCAGCAGTCATATCGATCAGCCCCAGCATTTT. The J gene is TRBJ1-5, the V gene TRBV12-3 or TRBV12-4; no clear D. V lost 5 bases and J lost 5, with 7 bases in between. The CDR3 loop spans 12 amino acids.